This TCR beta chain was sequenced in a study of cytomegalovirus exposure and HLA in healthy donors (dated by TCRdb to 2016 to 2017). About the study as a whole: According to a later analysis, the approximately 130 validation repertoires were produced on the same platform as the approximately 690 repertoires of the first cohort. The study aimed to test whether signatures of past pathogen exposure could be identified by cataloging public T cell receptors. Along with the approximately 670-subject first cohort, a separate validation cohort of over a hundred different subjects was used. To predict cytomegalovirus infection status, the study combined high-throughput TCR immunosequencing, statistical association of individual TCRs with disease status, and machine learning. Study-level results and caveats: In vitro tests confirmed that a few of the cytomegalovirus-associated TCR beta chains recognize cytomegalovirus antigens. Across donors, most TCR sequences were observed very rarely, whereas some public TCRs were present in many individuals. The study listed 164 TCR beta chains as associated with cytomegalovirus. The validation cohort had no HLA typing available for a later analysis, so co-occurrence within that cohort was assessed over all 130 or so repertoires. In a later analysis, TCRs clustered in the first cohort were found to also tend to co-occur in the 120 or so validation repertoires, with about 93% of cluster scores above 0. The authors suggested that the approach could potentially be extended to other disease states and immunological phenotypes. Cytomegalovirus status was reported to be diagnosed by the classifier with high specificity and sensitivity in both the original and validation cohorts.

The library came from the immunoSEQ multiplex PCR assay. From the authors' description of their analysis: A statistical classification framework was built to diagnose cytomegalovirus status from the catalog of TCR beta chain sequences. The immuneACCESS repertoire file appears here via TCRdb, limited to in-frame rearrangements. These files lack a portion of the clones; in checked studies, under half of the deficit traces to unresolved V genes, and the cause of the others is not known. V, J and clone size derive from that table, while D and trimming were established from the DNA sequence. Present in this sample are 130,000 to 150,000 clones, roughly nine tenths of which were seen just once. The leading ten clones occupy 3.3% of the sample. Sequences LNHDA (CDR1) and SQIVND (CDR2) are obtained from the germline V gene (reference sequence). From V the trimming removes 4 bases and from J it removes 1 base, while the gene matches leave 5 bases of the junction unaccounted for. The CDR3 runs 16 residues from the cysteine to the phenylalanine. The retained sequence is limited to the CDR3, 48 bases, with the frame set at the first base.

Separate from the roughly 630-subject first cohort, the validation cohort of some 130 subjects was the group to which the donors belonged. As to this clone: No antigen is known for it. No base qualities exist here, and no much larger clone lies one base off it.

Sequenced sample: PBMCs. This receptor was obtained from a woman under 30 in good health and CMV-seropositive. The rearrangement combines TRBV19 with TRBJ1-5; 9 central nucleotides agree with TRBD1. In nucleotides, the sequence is TGTGCCAGTAGTAAACGACAGGGGGTCAGCAATCAGCCCCAGCATTTT. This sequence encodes CASSKRQGVSNQPQHF. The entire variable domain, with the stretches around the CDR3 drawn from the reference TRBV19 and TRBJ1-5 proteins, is DGGITQSPKYLFRKEGQNVTLSCEQNLNHDAMYWYRQDPGQGLRLIYYSQIVNDFQKGDIAEGYSVSREKKESFPLTVTSAQKNPTAFYLCASSKRQGVSNQPQHFGDGTRLSIL.